This TCR beta chain was retrieved from a study of OX40 agonist ivuxolimab in advanced cancers. From germline, CDR1 is SGHRS and CDR2 YFSETQ. The ends were cut back, 4 bases at V and 0 bases at J, with 11 bases in the middle. The CDR3 has 14 amino acids. Some clones are missing from TCRdb's copy, which holds only in-frame ones; the method was immunoSEQ multiplex PCR. The repertoire consists of 45,000 or so clones, with 82% occurring once and the leading ten covering about 2%. The sequencing used CD4+ or CD8+ T cells sorted from blood, collected in a trial of the OX40 agonist ivuxolimab. The V call is TRBV5-1, the J call TRBJ2-7; D is possibly TRBD2 (5 bases). The sequence was collected from an adult with an advanced solid tumor such as melanoma, head and neck, liver or kidney cancer. CDR3 sequence reads: CASSGSGYSYEQYF. The CDR3 DNA reads as TGCGCCAGCAGCGGTTCGGGGTACTCCTACGAGCAGTACTTC.